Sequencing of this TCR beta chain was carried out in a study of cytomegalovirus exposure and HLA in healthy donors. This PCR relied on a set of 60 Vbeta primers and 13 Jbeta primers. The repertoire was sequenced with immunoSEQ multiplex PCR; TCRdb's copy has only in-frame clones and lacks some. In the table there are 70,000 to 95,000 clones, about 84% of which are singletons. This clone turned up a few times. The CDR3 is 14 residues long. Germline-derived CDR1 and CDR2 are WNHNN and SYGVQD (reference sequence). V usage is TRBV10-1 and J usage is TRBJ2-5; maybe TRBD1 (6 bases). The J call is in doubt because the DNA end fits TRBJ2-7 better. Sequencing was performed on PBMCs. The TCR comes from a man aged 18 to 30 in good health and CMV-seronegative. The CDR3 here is CASSEGDKAYEQYF. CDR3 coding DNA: TGCGCCAGCAGTGAAGGGGACAAGGCCTACGAGCAGTACTTC.